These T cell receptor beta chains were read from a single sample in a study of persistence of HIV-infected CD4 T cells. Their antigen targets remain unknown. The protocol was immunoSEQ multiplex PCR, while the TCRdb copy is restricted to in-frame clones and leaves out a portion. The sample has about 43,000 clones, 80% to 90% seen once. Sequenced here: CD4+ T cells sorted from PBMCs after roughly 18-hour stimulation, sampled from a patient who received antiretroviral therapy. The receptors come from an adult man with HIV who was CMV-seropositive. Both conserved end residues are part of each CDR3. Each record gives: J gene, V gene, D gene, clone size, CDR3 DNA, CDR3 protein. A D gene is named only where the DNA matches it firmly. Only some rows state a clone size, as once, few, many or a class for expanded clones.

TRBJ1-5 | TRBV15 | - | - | TGTGCCACCAGCAGAGCCGGGGATAGCAATCAGCCCCAGCATTTT | CATSRAGDSNQPQHF
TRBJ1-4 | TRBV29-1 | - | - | TGCAGCGCCAGGGGTGGTAATGAAAAACTGTTTTTT | CSARGGNEKLFF
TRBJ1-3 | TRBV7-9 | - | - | TGTGCCAGCAGCTTGGGGCACTCTGGAAACACCATATATTTT | CASSLGHSGNTIYF
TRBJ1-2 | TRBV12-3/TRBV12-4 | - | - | TGTGCCAGCAGTGGGGGGGGAGCTGGATACACCTTC | CASSGGGAGYTF
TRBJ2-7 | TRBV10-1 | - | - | TGCGCCAGCAGTGGGGGGGACGAGCAGTACTTC | CASSGGDEQYF
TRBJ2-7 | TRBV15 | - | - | TGTGCCACCAGCAGAGGGGACTACGAGCAGTACTTC | CATSRGDYEQYF
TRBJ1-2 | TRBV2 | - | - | TGTGCCAGCAGTGAGATCGGCTACACCTTC | CASSEIGYTF
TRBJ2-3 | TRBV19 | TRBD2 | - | TGTGCCAGCCGGGACTACACAGATACGCAGTATTTT | CASRDYTDTQYF
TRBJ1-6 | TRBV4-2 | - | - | TGTGCCAGCAGCCAAGGGGTGGGGGGATTAAATTCACCCCTCCACTTT | CASSQGVGGLNSPLHF
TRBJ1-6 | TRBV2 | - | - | TGTGCCAGCAAGGCTGAGGTTTCACCCCTCCACTTT | CASKAEVSPLHF
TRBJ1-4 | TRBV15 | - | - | TGTGCCACCAGCAGAGTTAAAGGTTCAGCCGAAAAACTGTTTTTT | CATSRVKGSAEKLFF
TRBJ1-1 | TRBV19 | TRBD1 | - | TGTGCCAGTAGTTCGCGACGGACAGGGATGAACACTGAAGCTTTCTTT | CASSSRRTGMNTEAFF
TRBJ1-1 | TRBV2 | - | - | TGTGCCTCGGGGGGGGAAAGGAACACTGAAGCTTTCTTT | CASGGERNTEAFF
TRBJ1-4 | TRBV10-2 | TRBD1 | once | TGCGCCAGCAGGGCTCAGGGGGAGACTAATGAAAAACTGTTTTTT | CASRAQGETNEKLFF
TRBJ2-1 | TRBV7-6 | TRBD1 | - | TGTGCCAGCAGCTTCCGGACAGGGAGCAATGAGCAGTTCTTC | CASSFRTGSNEQFF
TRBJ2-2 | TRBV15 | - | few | TGTGCCACCAGCAGACAGGGTGTATACACCGGGGAGCTGTTTTTT | CATSRQGVYTGELFF
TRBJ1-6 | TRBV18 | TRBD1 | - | TGTGCCAGCTCACCAAAGGGGGACACAGGGGGAAATTCACCCCTCCACTTT | CASSPKGDTGGNSPLHF
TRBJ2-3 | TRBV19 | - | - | TGTGCCAGTAGTATGAGGGATCATACAGATACGCAGTATTTT | CASSMRDHTDTQYF
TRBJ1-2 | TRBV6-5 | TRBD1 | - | TGTGCCAGCAGGACAGGGAACTATGGCTACACCTTC | CASRTGNYGYTF
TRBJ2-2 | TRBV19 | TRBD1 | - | TGTGCCAGTAGTTCCGGGACAGGGGGCACCGGGGAGCTGTTTTTT | CASSSGTGGTGELFF
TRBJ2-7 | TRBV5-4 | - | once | TGTGCCAGCAGCTTGGTCGGTCAGGGAAACTACGAGCAGTACTTC | CASSLVGQGNYEQYF
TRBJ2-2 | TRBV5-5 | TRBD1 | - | TGTGCCAGCAGCTTGGCAGGGGGCATGGCCGGGGAGCTGTTTTTT | CASSLAGGMAGELFF
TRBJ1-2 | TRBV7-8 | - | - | TGTGCCAGCAGCTTAGGGGACCGCTATGGCTACACCTTC | CASSLGDRYGYTF
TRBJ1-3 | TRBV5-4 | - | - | TGTGCCAGCAGCTTGGGGGCAGGGGCAGCTGGAAACACCATATATTTT | CASSLGAGAAGNTIYF
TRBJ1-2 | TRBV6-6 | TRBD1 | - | TGTGCCAGCAGTTTCTCCTCAGGGACAGTCCCCTTC | CASSFSSGTVPF
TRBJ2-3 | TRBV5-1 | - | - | TGCGCCAGCAGCCCTGACGGGGGGCCCACAGATACGCAGTATTTT | CASSPDGGPTDTQYF
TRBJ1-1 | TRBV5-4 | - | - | TGTGCCAGCAGCTTGCAGGGCTTCACTGAAGCTTTCTTT | CASSLQGFTEAFF
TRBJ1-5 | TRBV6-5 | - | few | TGTGCCAGCACCCAAGGATTCTCACAGCCCCAGCATTTT | CASTQGFSQPQHF
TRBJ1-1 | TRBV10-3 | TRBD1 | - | TGTGCCATCAGTGAGTCGACCAGGGGGGGCACTGAAGCTTTCTTT | CAISESTRGGTEAFF
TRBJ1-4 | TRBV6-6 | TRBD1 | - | TGTGCCAGCAGGCACCGACAGGGTTATGAAAAACTGTTTTTT | CASRHRQGYEKLFF
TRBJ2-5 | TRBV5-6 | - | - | TGTGCCAGCAGTTTGCGAGAGACCCAAGAGACCCAGTACTTC | CASSLRETQETQYF
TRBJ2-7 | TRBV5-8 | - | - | TGTGCCAGCAGCTCCCTGACAGAGCAGTACTTC | CASSSLTEQYF
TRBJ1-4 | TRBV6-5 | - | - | TGTGCCAGCAGCCCCGTCGGGGGCCGGGAAAAACTGTTTTTT | CASSPVGGREKLFF
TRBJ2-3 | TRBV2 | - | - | TGTGCCAGCAGTGAAGTTCAAGATACGCAGTATTTT | CASSEVQDTQYF
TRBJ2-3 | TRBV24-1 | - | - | TGTGCCACCAGTGATTCCAGCGGACTGGGGCTTCGCACAGATACGCAGTATTTT | CATSDSSGLGLRTDTQYF
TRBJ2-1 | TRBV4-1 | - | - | TGCGCCAGCAGCCATGGGGGAGACGGGGCCAACAACAATGAGCAGTTCTTC | CASSHGGDGANNNEQFF
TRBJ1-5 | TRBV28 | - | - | TGTGCGGGTACGGACGGAAATCAGCCCCAGCATTTT | CAGTDGNQPQHF
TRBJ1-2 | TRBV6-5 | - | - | TGTGCCAGCAGTTACTCGATTTCCAAAGGGAGCGGCTACACCTTC | CASSYSISKGSGYTF
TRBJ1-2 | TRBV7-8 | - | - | TGTGCCAGCAGTCGAGGAGGTTCATATGGCTACACCTTC | CASSRGGSYGYTF
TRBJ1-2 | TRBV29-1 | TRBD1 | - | TGCAGCCTCGGGACAGACTATGGCTACACCTTC | CSLGTDYGYTF
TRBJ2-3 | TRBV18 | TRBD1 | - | TGTGCCAGCTCACCGGACAGGGTCCGGGATACGCAGTATTTT | CASSPDRVRDTQYF
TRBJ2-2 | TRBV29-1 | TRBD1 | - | TGCAGCGTAATGGACAGGGGAGGCGGGGAGCTGTTTTTT | CSVMDRGGGELFF
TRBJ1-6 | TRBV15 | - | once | TGTGCCACCAGCGGACAGACTTCGGGGGCTTCACCCCTCCACTTT | CATSGQTSGASPLHF
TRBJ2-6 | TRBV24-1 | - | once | TGTGCCACCAGTGATTTGCCAGGGTCCGTCTCTGGGGCCAACGTCCTGACTTTC | CATSDLPGSVSGANVLTF
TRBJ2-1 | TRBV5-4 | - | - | TGTGCCAGCAGCCCCACGGGACTTCTTTACAATGAGCAGTTCTTC | CASSPTGLLYNEQFF
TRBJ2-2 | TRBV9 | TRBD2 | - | TGTGCCAGCAGCGTAGGACTAGCCCAGAACACCGGGGAGCTGTTTTTT | CASSVGLAQNTGELFF
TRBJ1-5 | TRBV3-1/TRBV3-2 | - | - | TGTGCCAGCAGCCAAGCCGCGGGGGGTTATAGCAATCAGCCCCAGCATTTT | CASSQAAGGYSNQPQHF
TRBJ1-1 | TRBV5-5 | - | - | TGTGCCAGCAGCCTGACAGCGAACACTGAAGCTTTCTTT | CASSLTANTEAFF
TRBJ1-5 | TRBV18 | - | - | TGTGCCAGCTCACCCCCCGGGACCGCGAGCAATCAGCCCCAGCATTTT | CASSPPGTASNQPQHF
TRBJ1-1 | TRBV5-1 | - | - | TGCGCCAGCAGCCCGCGGGCCCTCAACACTGAAGCTTTCTTT | CASSPRALNTEAFF
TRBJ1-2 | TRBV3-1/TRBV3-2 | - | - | TGTGCCAGCAGCCAAGATCACGGGGGAAGGGGTGGCTACACCTTC | CASSQDHGGRGGYTF